This TCR beta chain was retrieved from a study of beta chain features in type 1 diabetes. This clone was detected a few times. CDR3 length equals 17 residues. Germline-derived CDR1 and CDR2 are SGDLS and YYNGEE. Trimming at V came to 3 bases and at J to 5 bases, leaving 10 bases not matched to a gene. The entirety of the isolated RNA underwent reverse transcription, so expressed TCRB transcripts were sequenced. Method: immunoSEQ multiplex PCR; TCRdb's copy keeps in-frame clones and lacks some. The sample carries under 250,000 clones, roughly an eighth recorded once. The chain combines TRBV9 with TRBJ2-5; 13 positions agree with TRBD2. Sample: naive CD4+ T cells from blood. This sequence was found in a woman aged 40 to 50 in good health. The CDR3 coding sequence is TGTGCCAGCAGCGGGGCCACCGGACTAGCGGGGGAGGAGACCCAGTACTTC. It encodes CASSGATGLAGEETQYF.